Presented here are 31 T cell receptor beta chains from one specimen sequenced in a study of T cells in Graves' hyperthyroidism and ophthalmopathy. Researchers amplified the TCR beta CDR3 regions from RNA transcripts. A set of HTBI primers served as the primers for a first-round RT-PCR of the TCR CDR3. TCRdb ran MiXCR on the multiplex PCR reads and lists one entry per CDR3 protein. The sample has about 560,000 distinct CDR3 sequences, roughly 17% seen once; the top ten hold about 20%. Sequenced sample: blood. These receptors were taken from a woman aged 18-30 years with Graves' hyperthyroidism.

This clonotype was seen a few times. The V gene is TRBV5-1, the J gene TRBJ2-1; 8 bases align to TRBD1. With V trimmed by 4 bases and J by 4 bases, 7 bases remained unmatched. The CDR3 is 15 residues long. CDR1 SGHRS and CDR2 YFSETQ come from the germline V gene. The CDR3 DNA follows: TGCGCCAGCAGCCACCCGGGACAGGCGTACAATGAGCAGTTCTTC. It specifies CASSHPGQAYNEQFF.

This clonotype came up many times. For the CDR3, the DNA is TGTGCCAGCTCGCGAGCCAACACTGAAGCTTTCTTT. Translated: CASSRANTEAFF. The genes are TRBV18 and TRBJ1-1, with unresolved D. Looked up from germline, CDR1 is KGHSH and CDR2 is LQKENI. This CDR3 contains 12 residues. V shed 6 bases and J shed 2 bases, with 7 bases lying between them.

Comments on this clonotype: This may be a read error, as it is one base from a much larger clone. This chain links TRBV18 with TRBJ2-7; the D gene is possibly TRBD2 (5 bases). The CDR3 runs 11 residues. V was cut by 4 bases and J by 5 bases, with 6 bases left in between. Germline CDR1 reads KGHSH; CDR2 reads LQKENI. The CDR3 bases are TGTGCCAGCTCACACGGGGACGAGCAGTACTTC. Its protein is CASSHGDEQYF.

The rearrangement links TRBV7-9 to TRBJ2-2, with 13 nucleotides matching TRBD2. Germline V lookup: CDR1 SEHNR, CDR2 FQNEAQ (reference sequence). V was clipped by 4 bases and J by 7 bases; unmatched bases: 9. CDR3 length: 17 amino acids. The CDR3 nucleotides read TGTGCCAGCAGCTCTGAGACTAGCGGGGGGAGCATCGGGGAGCTGTTTTTT. Translated, it gives CASSSETSGGSIGELFF.

This clonotype was observed many times. V usage is TRBV5-1 and J usage is TRBJ2-7; 9 nucleotides match TRBD1. CDR1 is SGHRS and CDR2 is YFSETQ in the germline V gene. V dropped 4 bases and J dropped 3; count of bases not matched to a gene: 8. The CDR3 extends over 15 amino acids. The CDR3 here is CASSREGQGGYEQYF. The DNA for the CDR3 is TGCGCCAGCAGCCGCGAGGGACAGGGAGGCTACGAGCAGTACTTC.

This clonotype was detected ten times or more. The chain joins TRBV7-9 to TRBJ2-7; 10 bases line up with TRBD2. The germline V gene encodes CDR1 SEHNR and CDR2 FQNEAQ (reference sequence). The V gene end was trimmed by 5 bases and the J gene end by 6 bases; junction bases not matched to a gene: 10. This CDR3 comprises 15 residues. The CDR3 DNA follows: TGTGCCAGCAGCCCCGGAGCTAGCGGGGGTAGCGAGCAGTACTTC. Translation gives CASSPGASGGSEQYF.

This clonotype has ten or more counts. This chain uses TRBV6-2 or TRBV6-3 with TRBJ1-5; the D is unclear. Between the trimmed V and J ends, which lost 2 bases and 2 bases, there was a span of 10 bases. The CDR3 extends over 15 amino acids. Germline CDR1 reads MNHEY; CDR2 reads SVGEGT. The CDR3 sequence is CASSYLLPGNQPQHF. For the CDR3, the DNA is TGTGCCAGCAGTTACCTGCTACCGGGCAATCAGCCCCAGCATTTT.

The sample holds many counts of this clonotype. The genes are TRBV12-3 or TRBV12-4 and TRBJ2-1; 11 nucleotides line up with TRBD2. CDR3 length: 15 amino acids. The V and J ends lost 6 bases and 9 bases, in that order; junction bases with no gene match: 10. DNA of the CDR3: TGTGCCAGCAGAACGACTAGCGGGACCGACGGTGAGCAGTTCTTC. It translates to CASRTTSGTDGEQFF.

This clonotype occurred a few times. Here the CDR3 DNA reads TGTGCCAGCAGGCGGGACTCATGGATGTACAATGAGCAGTTCTTC. Its protein is CASRRDSWMYNEQFF. The rearrangement joins TRBV12-3 or TRBV12-4 to TRBJ2-1, with D possibly matching TRBD2 (6 bases). The ends were cut back, 6 bases at V and 4 bases at J, with 16 bases in the middle. The CDR3 is 15 amino acids.

The rearrangement uses TRBV9 and TRBJ1-6; the D gene is possibly TRBD1 (5 bases). CDR3 length: 14 amino acids. The germline CDR1 and CDR2 sequences are SGDLS and YYNGEE. The V and J ends lost 3 bases and 11 bases respectively, with 15 bases between them. The CDR3 reads CASSGGTANPPLHF. In DNA form, the CDR3 reads TGTGCCAGCAGCGGAGGGACGGCCAATCCACCCCTCCACTTT.

The rearrangement uses TRBV28 and TRBJ2-1; no clear D. Germline V lookup: CDR1 MDHEN, CDR2 SYDVKM. Trimming removed 6 bases from V and 4 bases from J, with 16 bases in between. The CDR3 loop spans 15 amino acids. The CDR3 loop reads CASSPDVHGYNEQFF. In DNA form, the CDR3 reads TGTGCCAGCAGCCCTGACGTACACGGGTACAATGAGCAGTTCTTC. Full variable domain (rest looked up from reference TRBV28 and TRBJ2-1): DVKVTQSSRYLVKRTGEKVFLECVQDMDHENMFWYRQDPGLGLRLIYFSYDVKMKEKGDIPEGYSVSREKKERFSLILESASTNQTSMYLCASSPDVHGYNEQFFGPGTRLTVL.

This clonotype has at least ten counts. The V call is TRBV12-3 or TRBV12-4, the J call TRBJ2-7; no clear D. Trimming removed 3 bases at V and 1 base at J, with 13 bases between. The CDR3 contains 15 residues. CDR3 sequence: CASSFRDPGSYEQYF. CDR3 bases: TGTGCCAGCAGTTTTAGAGACCCCGGATCCTACGAGCAGTACTTC.

This clonotype was detected ten times or more. The rearrangement joins TRBV12-3 or TRBV12-4 to TRBJ1-2; TRBD1 is a possible D gene (5 bases). Trimming left V 3 bases short and J 3 bases short, with 11 bases between. The CDR3 length is 14 residues. This CDR3 reads CASSFKGRYYGYTF. The CDR3 nucleotides are TGTGCCAGCAGTTTTAAGGGGCGGTACTATGGCTACACCTTC.

This chain joins TRBV2 and TRBJ2-1, with D tentatively TRBD2 (5 bases). This CDR3 has 12 residues. Germline V CDR1 and CDR2: SNHLY, FYNNEI. The V and J ends lost 6 bases and 8 bases respectively, with 11 bases between them. The CDR3 coding sequence is TGTGCCAGCAGGCGGACTCCTGATGAGCAGTTCTTC. It specifies CASRRTPDEQFF.

This clonotype has ten or more counts. This chain joins TRBV9 and TRBJ2-7, with 10 bases lining up with TRBD1. The germline CDR1 and CDR2 sequences are SGDLS and YYNGEE. The CDR3 length is 15 residues. V shed 0 bases, J shed 6 bases, and the junction held 6 bases outside the gene matches. The DNA for the CDR3 is TGTGCCAGCAGCGTAGGAGTGACAGGGGGCTCCGAGCAGTACTTC. It specifies CASSVGVTGGSEQYF.

The genes are TRBV6-1 and TRBJ2-3, with D tentatively TRBD1 (6 bases). Germline assignment: CDR1 MNHNS and CDR2 SASEGT. V was pared by 6 bases and J by 4 bases, with 14 bases between. The CDR3 runs to 14 residues. CDR3 nucleotide sequence: TGTGCCAGCAGAGATTATGGGGGCGCAGATACGCAGTATTTT. This encodes CASRDYGGADTQYF.

This clonotype was observed a few times. The gene calls are TRBV6-1 and TRBJ1-2, with 7 bases identical to TRBD1. Germline V gene data show CDR1 as MNHNS and CDR2 as SASEGT. The V and J ends lost 5 bases and 8 bases, in that order; junction bases with no gene match: 5. The CDR3 sequence is 12 residues long. CDR3 DNA: TGTGCCAGCAGTCCCGACAGGGTCGGCTACACCTTC. As protein: CASSPDRVGYTF.

This chain connects TRBV10-2 to TRBJ2-2; possible D gene TRBD2, 5 bases. V was trimmed by 9 bases and J by 5 bases, leaving 19 bases between them. There are 15 residues in the CDR3. CDR1 is WSHSY and CDR2 is SAAADI in the germline V gene. As DNA, the CDR3 is TGCGCCAGTAAAAAGAAAACTAGTCAAACCGGGGAGCTGTTTTTT. It encodes CASKKKTSQTGELFF.

This clonotype was picked up a small number of times. The J gene is TRBJ1-4, the V gene TRBV12-3 or TRBV12-4, with D perhaps matching TRBD1 (5 bases). The CDR3 is 14 amino acids. V lost 7 bases, J lost 2 bases, and 11 bases lay in between. This chain's CDR3 is CASTHRDTNEKLFF. In DNA, the CDR3 is TGTGCCAGCACACACCGGGACACTAATGAAAAACTGTTTTTT.

This chain links TRBV19 with TRBJ2-7; 9 bases agree with TRBD1. Per germline, CDR1 LNHDA and CDR2 SQIVND (reference sequence). The CDR3 covers 13 residues. Unmatched junction bases numbered 7, after V lost 10 bases and J lost 3 bases. The CDR3 protein is CATSTGGNYEQYF. CDR3 sequence (DNA): TGTGCCACCTCGACAGGGGGGAACTACGAGCAGTACTTC.

V gene TRBV12-3 or TRBV12-4 combines with J gene TRBJ2-3, with 11 positions matching TRBD2. Germline trimming cut 10 bases from V and 4 bases from J; bases unmatched to any gene: 4. The CDR3 sequence is 13 residues long. CDR3 DNA sequence: TGTGCCACTGAGACTAGCGGGGCAGATACGCAGTATTTT. Protein product: CATETSGADTQYF.

This clonotype was recorded at least ten times. The rearrangement joins TRBV11-2 to TRBJ1-1; D is perhaps TRBD1 (5 bases). V was clipped by 4 bases and J by 6 bases, with 12 bases between them. In germline, CDR1 is SGHAT, CDR2 FQNNGV. The CDR3 sequence is 13 residues long. In nucleotides, the CDR3 is TGTGCCAGCAGCTCAAATCGACAGTCTGAAGCTTTCTTT. Its protein is CASSSNRQSEAFF.

Of note for this clonotype: A much bigger clone sits one base away, suggesting this may be a read error. V and J are TRBV5-1 and TRBJ1-2; D remains unclear. Germline values: CDR1 SGHRS, CDR2 YFSETQ. The CDR3 has 14 amino acids. The CDR3 DNA sequence: TGCGCCAGCAACTTGGATGCGACTAACTATGGCTACACCTTC. Its protein product is CASNLDATNYGYTF.

Ten or more counts support this clonotype. The chain employs TRBV28 and TRBJ1-2; 9 bases agree with TRBD1. CDR1 MDHEN and CDR2 SYDVKM come from the germline V gene. J lost 7 bases, V lost 2 bases, and 5 bases had no gene match. This CDR3 comprises 14 residues. The CDR3 sequence is CASSLVGQGAGYTF. For the CDR3, the DNA is TGTGCCAGCAGTTTAGTGGGACAGGGCGCTGGCTACACCTTC.

Only a few counts were recorded for this clonotype. The genes are TRBV6-6 and TRBJ1-1; the D is unclear. V was cut by 0 bases and J by 4 bases, with 9 bases left in between. The germline V gene encodes CDR1 MNHNY and CDR2 SVGAGI (reference sequence). This CDR3 is 14 amino acids long. CDR3 amino acids: CASSYSKGITEAFF. The CDR3 coding sequence is TGTGCCAGCAGTTACTCAAAGGGAATCACTGAAGCTTTCTTT.

In DNA, the CDR3 is TGCGCCAGCAGGTTGACTTCGGATTCGCAGTACTTC. Translation: CASRLTSDSQYF. The rearrangement joins TRBV5-1 to TRBJ2-7; D ambiguous. The CDR3 sequence is 12 residues long. V lost 5 bases, J lost 9 bases, and 15 bases lay in between. The germline V gene encodes CDR1 SGHRS and CDR2 YFSETQ.

There are a few counts of this clonotype. This rearrangement joins TRBV4-2 to TRBJ2-7; D assignment may be TRBD1 or TRBD2 (5 bases each). Germline CDR1 LGHNA, CDR2 YNFKEQ. This CDR3 comprises 15 residues. V lost 2 bases and J lost 2, with 13 bases in between. In DNA, the CDR3 is TGTGCCAGCAGCCAACCGGGACGAATTACCTACGAGCAGTACTTC. Its protein product is CASSQPGRITYEQYF.

This clonotype appeared many times. The chain is built from TRBV2 and TRBJ2-2, with no clear D. CDR3 length: 15 amino acids. Trimming cost V 3 bases and J 3 bases, with 11 bases left between them. Germline loops: CDR1 SNHLY, CDR2 FYNNEI. CDR3 region: CASSDVGEYTGELFF. CDR3 nucleotide sequence: TGTGCCAGCAGTGACGTTGGCGAGTACACCGGGGAGCTGTTTTTT.

This chain uses TRBV7-3 with TRBJ2-3, with D maybe TRBD2 (5 bases). Germline V lookup: CDR1 SGHTA, CDR2 FQGTGA. The CDR3 loop spans 14 amino acids. V shed 5 bases and J shed 4 bases, with 13 bases lying between them. The CDR3 here is CASSLAGRPDTQYF. The CDR3 region has the DNA TGTGCCAGCAGCCTCGCGGGTAGACCAGATACGCAGTATTTT.

This clonotype has at least ten counts. The gene calls are TRBV6-1 and TRBJ2-7; 13 bases map to TRBD2. The CDR3 extends over 15 amino acids. V was clipped by 6 bases and J by 0 bases; unmatched bases: 2. Looked up from germline, CDR1 is MNHNS and CDR2 is SASEGT. DNA for the CDR3: TGTGCCAGCAGATGGACTAGCGGGGGCTCCTACGAGCAGTACTTC. Translating gives CASRWTSGGSYEQYF.

The V and J genes are TRBV7-6 and TRBJ2-3; 7 nucleotides align to TRBD2. Germline V gene sequence: CDR1 SGHVS, CDR2 FNYEAQ. Losses at the gene ends were 2 bases for V and 7 bases for J; bases not matched to a gene: 15. The CDR3 sequence is 17 residues long. The CDR3 DNA reads as TGTGCCAGCAGCTTAAACCGTGGTGGCGGGGGTCTCTATACGCAGTATTTT. Its translation: CASSLNRGGGGLYTQYF.